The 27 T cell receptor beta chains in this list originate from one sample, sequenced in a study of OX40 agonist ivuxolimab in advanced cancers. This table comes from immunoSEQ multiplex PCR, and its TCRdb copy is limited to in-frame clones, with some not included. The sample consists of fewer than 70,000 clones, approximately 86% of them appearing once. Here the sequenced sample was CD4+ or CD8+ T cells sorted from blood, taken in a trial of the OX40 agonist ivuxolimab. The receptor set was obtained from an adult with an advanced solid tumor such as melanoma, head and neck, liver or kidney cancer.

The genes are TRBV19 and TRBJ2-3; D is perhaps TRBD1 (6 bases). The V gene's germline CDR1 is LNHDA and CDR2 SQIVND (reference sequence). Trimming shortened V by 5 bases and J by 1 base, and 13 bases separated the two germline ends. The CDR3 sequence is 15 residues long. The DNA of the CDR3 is TGTGCCAGTAGTCCAGGACAGAAGGGCACAGATACGCAGTATTTT. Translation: CASSPGQKGTDTQYF.

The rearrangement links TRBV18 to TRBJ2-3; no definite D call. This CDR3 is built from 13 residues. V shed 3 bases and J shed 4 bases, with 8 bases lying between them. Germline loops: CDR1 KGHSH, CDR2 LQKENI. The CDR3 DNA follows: TGTGCCAGCTCACCTCCTGGGGCAGATACGCAGTATTTT. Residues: CASSPPGADTQYF. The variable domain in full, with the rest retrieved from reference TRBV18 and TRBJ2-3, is NAGVMQNPRHLVRRRGQEARLRCSPMKGHSHVYWYRQLPEEGLKFMVYLQKENIIDESGMPKERFSAEFPKEGPSILRIQQVVRGDSAAYFCASSPPGADTQYFGPGTRLTVL.

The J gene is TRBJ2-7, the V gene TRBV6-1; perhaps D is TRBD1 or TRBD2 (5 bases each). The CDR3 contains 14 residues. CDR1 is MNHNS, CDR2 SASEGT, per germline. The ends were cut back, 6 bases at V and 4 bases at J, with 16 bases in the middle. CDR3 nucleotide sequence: TGTGCCAGCAGAACCTTGGGGGAAGGGTACGAGCAGTACTTC. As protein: CASRTLGEGYEQYF.

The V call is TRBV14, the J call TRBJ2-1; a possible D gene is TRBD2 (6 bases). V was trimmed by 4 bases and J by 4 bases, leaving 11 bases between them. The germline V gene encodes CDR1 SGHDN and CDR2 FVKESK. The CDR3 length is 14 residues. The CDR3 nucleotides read TGTGCCAGCAGCCGCGGGACTCCTTACAATGAGCAGTTCTTC. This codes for CASSRGTPYNEQFF. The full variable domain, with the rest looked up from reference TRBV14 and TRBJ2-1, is EAGVTQFPSHSVIEKGQTVTLRCDPISGHDNLYWYRRVMGKEIKFLLHFVKESKQDESGMPNNRFLAERTGGTYSTLKVQPAELEDSGVYFCASSRGTPYNEQFFGPGTRLTVL.

CDR3 sequence: CASSLPGAPTNEKLFF. CDR3 DNA: TGTGCCAGCAGCCTTCCTGGAGCTCCAACTAATGAAAAACTGTTTTTT. V usage is TRBV5-4 and J usage is TRBJ1-4, with unresolved D. The CDR3 has 16 residues. V lost 4 bases, J lost 0 bases, and 13 bases lay in between. From germline, CDR1 is SGHNT and CDR2 YYREEE (reference sequence).

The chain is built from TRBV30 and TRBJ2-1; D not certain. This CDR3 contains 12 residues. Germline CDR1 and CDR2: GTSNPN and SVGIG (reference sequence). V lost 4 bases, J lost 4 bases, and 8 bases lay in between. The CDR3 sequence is CAWKAEYNEQFF. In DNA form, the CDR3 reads TGTGCCTGGAAGGCTGAGTACAATGAGCAGTTCTTC.

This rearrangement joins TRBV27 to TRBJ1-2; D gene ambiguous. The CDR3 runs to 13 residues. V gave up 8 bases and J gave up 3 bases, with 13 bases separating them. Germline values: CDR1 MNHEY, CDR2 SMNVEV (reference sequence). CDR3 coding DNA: TGTGCCAGCGGGAAGCCCACGGACTATGGCTACACCTTC. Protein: CASGKPTDYGYTF.

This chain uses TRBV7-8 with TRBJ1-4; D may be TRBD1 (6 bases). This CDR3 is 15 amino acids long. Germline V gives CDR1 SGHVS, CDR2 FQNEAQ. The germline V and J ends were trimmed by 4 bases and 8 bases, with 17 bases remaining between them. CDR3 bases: TGTGCCAGCAGCTCAGGGGCCAAGAGGGCCGAAAAACTGTTTTTT. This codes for CASSSGAKRAEKLFF.

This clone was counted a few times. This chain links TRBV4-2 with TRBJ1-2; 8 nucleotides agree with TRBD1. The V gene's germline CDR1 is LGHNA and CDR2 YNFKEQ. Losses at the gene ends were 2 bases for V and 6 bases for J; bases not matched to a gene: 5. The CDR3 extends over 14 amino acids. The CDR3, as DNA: TGTGCCAGCAGCCAATTTGACAGGGGTGATGGCTACACCTTC. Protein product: CASSQFDRGDGYTF.

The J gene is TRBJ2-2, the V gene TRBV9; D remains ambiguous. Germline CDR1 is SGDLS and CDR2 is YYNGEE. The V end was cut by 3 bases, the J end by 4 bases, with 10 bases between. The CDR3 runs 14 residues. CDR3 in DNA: TGTGCCAGCAGCGCCATAGTCTTCACCGGGGAGCTGTTTTTT. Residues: CASSAIVFTGELFF.

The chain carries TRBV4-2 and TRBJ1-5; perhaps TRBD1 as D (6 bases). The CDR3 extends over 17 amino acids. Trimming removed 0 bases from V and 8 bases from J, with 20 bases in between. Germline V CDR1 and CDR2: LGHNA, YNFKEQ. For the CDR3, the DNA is TGTGCCAGCAGCCAAGAAGGTGGGGGCGCGTCGGGGAAGCCCCAGCATTTT. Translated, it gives CASSQEGGGASGKPQHF.

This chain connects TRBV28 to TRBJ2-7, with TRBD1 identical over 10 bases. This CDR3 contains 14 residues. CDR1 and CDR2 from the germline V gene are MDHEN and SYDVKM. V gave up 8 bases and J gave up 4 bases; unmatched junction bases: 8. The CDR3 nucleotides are TGTGCCAGCTCAGGGACAGGGGAATGGTACGAGCAGTACTTC. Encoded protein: CASSGTGEWYEQYF.

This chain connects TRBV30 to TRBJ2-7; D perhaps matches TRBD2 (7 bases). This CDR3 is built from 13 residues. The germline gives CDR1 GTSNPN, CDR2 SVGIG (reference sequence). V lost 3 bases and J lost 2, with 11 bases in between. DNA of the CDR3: TGTGCCTGGAGCGGGGGGCCTCCCTACGAGCAGTACTTC. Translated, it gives CAWSGGPPYEQYF.

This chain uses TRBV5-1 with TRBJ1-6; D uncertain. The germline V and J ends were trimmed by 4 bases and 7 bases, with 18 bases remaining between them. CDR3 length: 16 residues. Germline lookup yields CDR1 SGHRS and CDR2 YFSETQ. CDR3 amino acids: CASSPQPGVGNSPLHF. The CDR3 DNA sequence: TGCGCCAGCAGCCCGCAACCCGGGGTCGGGAATTCACCCCTCCACTTT. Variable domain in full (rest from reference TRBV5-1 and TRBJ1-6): KAGVTQTPRYLIKTRGQQVTLSCSPISGHRSVSWYQQTPGQGLQFLFEYFSETQRNKGNFPGRFSGRQFSNSRSEMNVSTLELGDSALYLCASSPQPGVGNSPLHFGNGTRLTVT.

The CDR3, as DNA: TGTGCCAGCAGCTTGGCCGTTAAGGTTGGGTATGGCTACACCTTC. The encoded protein is CASSLAVKVGYGYTF. The V gene is TRBV5-8, the J gene TRBJ1-2; no reliable D call. The V and J ends lost 0 bases and 5 bases respectively, with 14 bases between them. The CDR3 runs to 15 residues. The V gene's germline CDR1 is SGHTS and CDR2 YDEGEE.

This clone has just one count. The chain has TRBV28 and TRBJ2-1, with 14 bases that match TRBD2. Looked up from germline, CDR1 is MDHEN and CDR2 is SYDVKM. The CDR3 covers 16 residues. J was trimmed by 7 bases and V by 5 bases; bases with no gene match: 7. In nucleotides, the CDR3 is TGTGCCAGCAGTCCGATGGGACTAGCGGGGGATAATGAGCAGTTCTTC. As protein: CASSPMGLAGDNEQFF. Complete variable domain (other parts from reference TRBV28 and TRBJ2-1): DVKVTQSSRYLVKRTGEKVFLECVQDMDHENMFWYRQDPGLGLRLIYFSYDVKMKEKGDIPEGYSVSREKKERFSLILESASTNQTSMYLCASSPMGLAGDNEQFFGPGTRLTVL.

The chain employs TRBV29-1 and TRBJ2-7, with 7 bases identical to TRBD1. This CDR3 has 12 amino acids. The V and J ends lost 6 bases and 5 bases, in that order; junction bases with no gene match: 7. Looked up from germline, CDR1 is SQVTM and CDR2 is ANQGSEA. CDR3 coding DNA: TGCAGCGTCGGGACAGACCTCGACGAGCAGTACTTC. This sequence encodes CSVGTDLDEQYF.

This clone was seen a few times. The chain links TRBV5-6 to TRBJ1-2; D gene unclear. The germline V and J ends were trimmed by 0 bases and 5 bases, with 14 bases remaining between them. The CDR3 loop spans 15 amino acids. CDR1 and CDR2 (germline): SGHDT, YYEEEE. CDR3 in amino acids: CASSLAFRLGYGYTF. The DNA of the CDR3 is TGTGCCAGCAGCTTGGCCTTTAGGTTAGGGTATGGCTACACCTTC.

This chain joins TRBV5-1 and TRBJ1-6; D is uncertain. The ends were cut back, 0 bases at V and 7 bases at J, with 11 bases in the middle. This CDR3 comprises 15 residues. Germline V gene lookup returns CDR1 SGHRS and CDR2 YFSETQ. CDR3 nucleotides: TGCGCCAGCAGCTTGGAATTACAAGAAAATTCACCCCTCCACTTT. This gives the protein CASSLELQENSPLHF.

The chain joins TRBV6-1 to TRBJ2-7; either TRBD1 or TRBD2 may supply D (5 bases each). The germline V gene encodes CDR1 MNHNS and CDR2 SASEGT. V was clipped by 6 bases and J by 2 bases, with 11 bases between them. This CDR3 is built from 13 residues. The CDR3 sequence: CASSRDGAYEQYF. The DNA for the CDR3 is TGTGCCAGCAGCCGGGACGGTGCCTACGAGCAGTACTTC.

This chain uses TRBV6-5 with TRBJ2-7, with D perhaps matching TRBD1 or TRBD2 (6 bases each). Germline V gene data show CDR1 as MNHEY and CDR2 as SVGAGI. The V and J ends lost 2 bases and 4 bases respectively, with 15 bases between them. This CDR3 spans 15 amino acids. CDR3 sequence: CASSYAGGQGYEQYF. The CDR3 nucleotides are TGTGCCAGCAGTTACGCCGGGGGCCAGGGGTACGAGCAGTACTTC.

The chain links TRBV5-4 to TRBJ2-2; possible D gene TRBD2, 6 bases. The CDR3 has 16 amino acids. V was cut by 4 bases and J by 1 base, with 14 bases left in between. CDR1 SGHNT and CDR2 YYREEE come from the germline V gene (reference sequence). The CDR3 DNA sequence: TGTGCCAGCAGCCCCAGCGGAGGGTTGAACACCGGGGAGCTGTTTTTT. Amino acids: CASSPSGGLNTGELFF.

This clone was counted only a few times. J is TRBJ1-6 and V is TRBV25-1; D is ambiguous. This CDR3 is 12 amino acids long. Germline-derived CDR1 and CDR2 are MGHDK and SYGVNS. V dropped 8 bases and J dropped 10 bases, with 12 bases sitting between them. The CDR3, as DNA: TGTGCCAGCTCCGGTTCATCCTCACCCCTCCACTTT. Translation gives CASSGSSSPLHF.

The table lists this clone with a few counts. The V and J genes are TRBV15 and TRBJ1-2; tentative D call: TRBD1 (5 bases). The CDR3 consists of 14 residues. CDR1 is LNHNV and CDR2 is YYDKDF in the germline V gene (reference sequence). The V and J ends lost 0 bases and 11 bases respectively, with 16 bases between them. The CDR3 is CATSRDPGTFGYTF. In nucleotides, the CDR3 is TGTGCCACCAGCAGAGATCCCGGGACTTTTGGGTACACCTTC.

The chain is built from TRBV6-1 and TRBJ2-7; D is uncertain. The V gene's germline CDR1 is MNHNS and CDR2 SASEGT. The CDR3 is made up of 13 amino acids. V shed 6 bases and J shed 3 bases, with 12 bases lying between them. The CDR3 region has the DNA TGTGCCAGCAGCCCAGAGAGTTACTACGAGCAGTACTTC. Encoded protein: CASSPESYYEQYF.

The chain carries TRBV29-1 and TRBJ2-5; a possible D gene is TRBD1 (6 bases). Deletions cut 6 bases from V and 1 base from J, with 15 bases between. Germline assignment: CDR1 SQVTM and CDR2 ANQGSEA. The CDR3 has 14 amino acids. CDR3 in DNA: TGCAGCGTGGGGATACAGGGCATCCAAGAGACCCAGTACTTC. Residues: CSVGIQGIQETQYF.

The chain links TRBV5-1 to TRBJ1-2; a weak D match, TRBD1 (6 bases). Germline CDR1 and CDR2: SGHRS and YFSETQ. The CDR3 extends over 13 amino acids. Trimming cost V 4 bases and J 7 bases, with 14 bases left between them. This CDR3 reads CASSANTGFGYTF. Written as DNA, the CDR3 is TGCGCCAGCAGCGCAAACACAGGGTTTGGCTACACCTTC.